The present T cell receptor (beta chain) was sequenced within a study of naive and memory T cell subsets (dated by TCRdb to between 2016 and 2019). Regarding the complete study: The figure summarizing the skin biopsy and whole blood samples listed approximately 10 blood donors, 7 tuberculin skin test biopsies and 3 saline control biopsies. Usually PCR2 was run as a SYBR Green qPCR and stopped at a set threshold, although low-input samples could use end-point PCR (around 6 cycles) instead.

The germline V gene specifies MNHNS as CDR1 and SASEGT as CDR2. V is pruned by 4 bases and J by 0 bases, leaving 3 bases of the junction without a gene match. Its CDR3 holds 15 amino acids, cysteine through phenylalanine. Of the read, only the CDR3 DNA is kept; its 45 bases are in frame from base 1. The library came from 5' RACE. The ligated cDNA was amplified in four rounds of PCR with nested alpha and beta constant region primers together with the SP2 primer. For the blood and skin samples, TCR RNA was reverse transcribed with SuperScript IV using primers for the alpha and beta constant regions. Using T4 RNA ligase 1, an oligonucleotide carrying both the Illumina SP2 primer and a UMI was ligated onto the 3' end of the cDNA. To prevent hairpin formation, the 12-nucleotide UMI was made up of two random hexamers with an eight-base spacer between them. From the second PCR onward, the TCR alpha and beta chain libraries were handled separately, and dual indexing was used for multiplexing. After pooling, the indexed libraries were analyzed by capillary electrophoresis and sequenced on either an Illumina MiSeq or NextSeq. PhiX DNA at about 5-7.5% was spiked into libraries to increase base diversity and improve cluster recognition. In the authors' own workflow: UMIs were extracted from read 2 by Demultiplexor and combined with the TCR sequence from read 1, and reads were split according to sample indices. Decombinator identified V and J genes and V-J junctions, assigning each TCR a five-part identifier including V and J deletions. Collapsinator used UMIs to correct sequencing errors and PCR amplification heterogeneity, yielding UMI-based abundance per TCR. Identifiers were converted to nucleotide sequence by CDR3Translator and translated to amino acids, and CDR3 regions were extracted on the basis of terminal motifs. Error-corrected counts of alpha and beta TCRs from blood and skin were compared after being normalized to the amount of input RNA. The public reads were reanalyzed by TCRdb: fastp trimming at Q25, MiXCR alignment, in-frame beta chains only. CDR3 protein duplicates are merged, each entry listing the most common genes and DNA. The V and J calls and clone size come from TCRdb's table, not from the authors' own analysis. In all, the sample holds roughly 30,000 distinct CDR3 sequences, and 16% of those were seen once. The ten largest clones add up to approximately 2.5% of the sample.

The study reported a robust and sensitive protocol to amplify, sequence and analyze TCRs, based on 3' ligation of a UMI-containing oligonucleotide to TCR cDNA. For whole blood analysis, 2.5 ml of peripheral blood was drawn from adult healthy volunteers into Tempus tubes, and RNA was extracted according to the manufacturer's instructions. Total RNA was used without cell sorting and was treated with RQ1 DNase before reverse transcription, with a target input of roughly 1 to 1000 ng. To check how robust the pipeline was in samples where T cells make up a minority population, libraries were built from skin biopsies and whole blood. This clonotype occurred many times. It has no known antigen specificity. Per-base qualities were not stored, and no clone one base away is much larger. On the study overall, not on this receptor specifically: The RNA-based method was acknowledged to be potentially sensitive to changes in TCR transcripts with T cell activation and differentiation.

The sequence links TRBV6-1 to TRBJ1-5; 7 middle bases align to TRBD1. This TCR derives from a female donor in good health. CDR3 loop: CASSAGQISNQPQHF. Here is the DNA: TGTGCCAGCAGTGCGGGACAGATTAGCAATCAGCCCCAGCATTTT.